The T cell receptor beta chain described here comes from a study of cytomegalovirus exposure and HLA in healthy donors. Study outcomes and limitations: Reportedly, a later analysis found an Asian-associated ancestry cluster had fewer N-insertions than the roughly 670-donor mean. In vitro checks showed that a few CMV-associated chains really do target CMV antigens.

In the case of this clone: Its antigen is not identified.

Amplification used 60 Vbeta primers and 13 Jbeta primers. The protocol was immunoSEQ multiplex PCR, while the TCRdb copy is restricted to in-frame clones and leaves out a portion. There are 90,000 or so clones in the sample; about 79% occur only once, and 3.8% lies in the top ten. V was cut by 1 base and J by 4 bases, with 20 bases left in between. Germline V gene sequence: CDR1 SGHDT, CDR2 YYEEEE. This CDR3 is 17 amino acids long. The sample consisted of PBMCs. The TCR sequence derives from a man aged 50 or older in good health and CMV-seronegative. The rearrangement uses TRBV5-6 and TRBJ1-2, with D perhaps matching TRBD1 (6 bases). CDR3 in DNA: TGTGCCAGCAGCTTGTCATCCGCCAGGGGCGCAGGCTATGGCTACACCTTC. It encodes CASSLSSARGAGYGYTF.